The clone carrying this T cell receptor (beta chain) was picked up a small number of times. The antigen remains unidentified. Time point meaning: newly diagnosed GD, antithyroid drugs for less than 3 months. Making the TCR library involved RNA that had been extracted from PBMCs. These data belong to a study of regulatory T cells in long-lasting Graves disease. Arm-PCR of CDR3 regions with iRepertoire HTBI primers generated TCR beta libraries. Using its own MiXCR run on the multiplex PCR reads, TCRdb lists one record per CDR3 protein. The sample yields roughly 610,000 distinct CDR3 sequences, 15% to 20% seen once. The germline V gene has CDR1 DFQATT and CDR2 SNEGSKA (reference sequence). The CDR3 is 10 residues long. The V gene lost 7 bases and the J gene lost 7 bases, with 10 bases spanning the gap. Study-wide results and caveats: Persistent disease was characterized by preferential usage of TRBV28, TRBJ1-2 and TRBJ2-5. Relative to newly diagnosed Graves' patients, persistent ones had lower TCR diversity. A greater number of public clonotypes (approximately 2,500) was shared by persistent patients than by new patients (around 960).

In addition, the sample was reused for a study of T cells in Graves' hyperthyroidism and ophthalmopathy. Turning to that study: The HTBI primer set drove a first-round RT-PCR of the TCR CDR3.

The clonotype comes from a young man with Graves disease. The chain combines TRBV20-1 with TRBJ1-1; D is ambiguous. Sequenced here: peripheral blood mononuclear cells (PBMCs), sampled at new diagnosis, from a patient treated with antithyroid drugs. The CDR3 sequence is CSVPQLEAFF. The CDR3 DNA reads TGCAGTGTCCCCCAGCTTGAAGCTTTCTTT.